Below are 7 T cell receptor beta chains sequenced from a single sample in a study of blood T cell repertoires in COVID-19. TCRdb's copy holds only in-frame clones and misses some; the assay was immunoSEQ multiplex PCR. The sample holds approximately 97,000 clones, 70% to 90% seen once. Sequenced material: peripheral blood. The receptors come from a man in his forties or fifties with active COVID-19.

V usage is TRBV2 and J usage is TRBJ2-1; 8 positions match TRBD2. This CDR3 spans 15 amino acids. Germline V gene data show CDR1 as SNHLY and CDR2 as FYNNEI. The ends lost 6 bases at V and 3 bases at J; junction bases unmatched: 7. CDR3 bases: TGTGCCAGCAGCACCCTCGGGGGGGACTACAATGAGCAGTTCTTC. Residues: CASSTLGGDYNEQFF.

The chain joins TRBV21-1 to TRBJ2-3; no DNA check was done on the table's D call, TRBD1. TRBV21-1 is a pseudogene segment. The CDR3 loop spans 17 amino acids. The CDR3 DNA is TGTGCCAGCAGACCCCGAACCAGGGGGCAGGGCACAGATACGCAGTATTTT. Amino acids: CASRPRTRGQGTDTQYF.

This clone was seen a single time. The J gene is TRBJ1-5, the V gene TRBV6-2 or TRBV6-3, with a possible D match to TRBD1 (6 bases). Germline V CDR1 and CDR2: MNHEY, SVGEGT. The CDR3 is 15 amino acids. The V end was cut by 4 bases, the J end by 2 bases, with 12 bases between. CDR3 sequence: CASSSTGIRNQPQHF. The CDR3 DNA sequence: TGTGCCAGCAGTTCGACAGGTATACGCAATCAGCCCCAGCATTTT.

This chain joins TRBV18 and TRBJ2-1, with TRBD2 matching over 8 bases. V shed 3 bases, J shed 4 bases, and the junction held 5 bases outside the gene matches. CDR3 size: 15 residues. CDR1 and CDR2 (germline): KGHSH, LQKENI. CDR3 region: CASSPTGGHYNEQFF. The CDR3 nucleotides are TGTGCCAGCTCACCGACGGGGGGGCATTACAATGAGCAGTTCTTC.

The genes are TRBV2 and TRBJ2-7, with a possible D match to TRBD1 (5 bases). Trimming removed 2 bases at V and 3 bases at J, with 8 bases between. The CDR3 has 13 amino acids. Germline CDR1 reads SNHLY; CDR2 reads FYNNEI. This CDR3 is CASSEHQGYEQYF. DNA of the CDR3: TGTGCCAGCAGTGAACATCAGGGCTACGAGCAGTACTTC.

This rearrangement joins TRBV6-5 to TRBJ2-3, with a tentative D call TRBD1 (6 bases). CDR1 is MNHEY and CDR2 is SVGAGI in the germline V gene. The CDR3 totals 13 residues. V lost 6 bases to trimming and J lost 2 bases, with 9 bases between them. As DNA, the CDR3 is TGTGCCAGCAGGGGGGCGCACACAGATACGCAGTATTTT. Residues: CASRGAHTDTQYF.

V and J are TRBV7-9 and TRBJ2-3, with TRBD2 matching over 7 bases. V shed 2 bases, J shed 5 bases, and the junction held 4 bases outside the gene matches. CDR3 length: 14 residues. Germline CDR1 is SEHNR and CDR2 is FQNEAQ (reference sequence). CDR3 in amino acids: CASSLSGVGDTQYF. CDR3 in DNA: TGTGCCAGCAGCTTAAGCGGGGTCGGAGATACGCAGTATTTT.